These T cell receptor beta chains were read from a single sample in a study of T cell responses to AZD1222 COVID-19 vaccine. TCRdb's table, derived via immunoSEQ multiplex PCR, lists solely in-frame clones and lacks some. The sample includes under 25,000 clones, more than 70% of them seen just once. The sample in question was peripheral blood, obtained 28 days after the second AZD1222 dose. The receptors were sampled from an adult who received the AZD1222 COVID-19 vaccine. Each CDR3 is given with its conserved first and last residue. The D gene is left open where the match is weak. Size is omitted from some rows. Given values are once, few, many or a class for expanded clones.

D,J,size,V,DNA,CDR3
-,TRBJ2-1,-,TRBV2,TGTGCCAGCAGTGGACTAGGGTACAATGAGCAGTTCTTC,CASSGLGYNEQFF
TRBD1,TRBJ2-5,-,TRBV6-5,TGTGCCAGCAAGAAACAGGGGCAAGAGACCCAGTACTTC,CASKKQGQETQYF
TRBD2,TRBJ2-3,-,TRBV5-1,TGCGCCAGCAGCTTGGCCCTAGCGGGAGCTAGCACAGATACGCAGTATTTT,CASSLALAGASTDTQYF
-,TRBJ2-5,-,TRBV9,TGTGCCAGCAGCGTAGTGAGTAGCGGACAACAAGAGACCCAGTACTTC,CASSVVSSGQQETQYF
-,TRBJ2-3,once,TRBV4-3,TGCGCCAGCAGCCAAGGTGGACTGTCTAGCACAGATACGCAGTATTTT,CASSQGGLSSTDTQYF
-,TRBJ2-7,-,TRBV7-2,TGTGCCAGCAGCTTATCGGACTTTTACGAGCAGTACTTC,CASSLSDFYEQYF
TRBD2,TRBJ2-5,-,TRBV7-9,TGTGCCAGCAGCCCCAATCGGAGTAGCGGGAGTTTAGAGACCCAGTACTTC,CASSPNRSSGSLETQYF
TRBD1,TRBJ1-1,-,TRBV19,TGTGCCAGTAGCCTCGGACAGGAAATGAACACTGAAGCTTTCTTT,CASSLGQEMNTEAFF
-,TRBJ2-1,-,TRBV7-8,TGTGCCAGCAGCGCATGGGGTAGCAGCCACAATGAGCAGTTCTTC,CASSAWGSSHNEQFF
TRBD2,TRBJ2-3,-,TRBV7-2,TGTGCCAGCAGCTTAGTAGGAGCGGGAGGCTCCACAGATACGCAGTATTTT,CASSLVGAGGSTDTQYF
-,TRBJ1-3,-,TRBV18,TGTGCCAGCTCACCTCCGACAGGACGGGGCACAGGAAACACCATATATTTT,CASSPPTGRGTGNTIYF
-,TRBJ2-3,once,TRBV27,TGTGCCAGCTTAGGGACAGATACGCAGTATTTT,CASLGTDTQYF
-,TRBJ1-1,few,TRBV7-8,TGTGCCAGCAGCTTCCGACCGAACACTGAAGCTTTCTTT,CASSFRPNTEAFF
TRBD1,TRBJ1-2,-,TRBV11-2,TGTGCCAGCAGCCAAGACAGGGAGGGCTATGGCTACACCTTC,CASSQDREGYGYTF
TRBD2,TRBJ2-3,-,TRBV3-1/TRBV3-2,TGTGCCAGCAGCCACCGCGCGGGACTAGCGGGAGGTGGGGCTACGCAGTATTTT,CASSHRAGLAGGGATQYF
-,TRBJ1-2,once,TRBV28,TGTGCCAGCAGTCTCGCGTTGGGGCAGGGAGTAAGGGGCTACACCTTC,CASSLALGQGVRGYTF
TRBD2,TRBJ2-1,-,TRBV5-1,TGCGCCAGCAGCTTGCTAGCGGGAGCATCTAATGAGCAGTTCTTC,CASSLLAGASNEQFF
TRBD2,TRBJ2-7,-,TRBV3-1/TRBV3-2,TGTGCCAGCAGCCAAGTGACTAGCTCGAGCTCCTACGAGCAGTACTTC,CASSQVTSSSSYEQYF
TRBD1,TRBJ1-2,-,TRBV3-1/TRBV3-2,TGTGCCAGGGCGGACAGGGAGAGCCCTAACTATGGCTACACCTTC,CARADRESPNYGYTF
-,TRBJ2-7,once,TRBV27,TGTGCCAGCAGAACCGGGAGCTACGAGCAGTACTTC,CASRTGSYEQYF
TRBD2,TRBJ2-7,few,TRBV19,TGTGCCAGTAGCGCCCCGGGACTAGCGGGGACCAACGAGCAGTACTTC,CASSAPGLAGTNEQYF
-,TRBJ2-2,-,TRBV6-5,TGTGCCAGCAGTTCTGGGGATGGCGGGGAGCTGTTTTTT,CASSSGDGGELFF
TRBD2,TRBJ2-1,-,TRBV27,TGTGCCAGCAGTTTATTTCCCCGGGGCGGGAGAATTGACAATGAGCAGTTCTTC,CASSLFPRGGRIDNEQFF
-,TRBJ2-2,-,TRBV5-1,TGCGCCAGCAGTGGAATGGGTAGCACCGGGGAGCTGTTTTTT,CASSGMGSTGELFF
-,TRBJ1-5,-,TRBV7-8,TGTGCCAGCAGCATGGACCGGAATAGCAATCAGCCCCAGCATTTT,CASSMDRNSNQPQHF
TRBD2,TRBJ2-2,-,TRBV7-2,TGTGCCAGCAGCCCCCAGAGTAGCGGGAGCGTGGCCGGGGAGCTGTTTTTT,CASSPQSSGSVAGELFF
-,TRBJ2-2,-,TRBV5-4,TGTGCCAGCAGCTTGAAAGGGGCCTACCCCGGGGAGCTGTTTTTT,CASSLKGAYPGELFF
-,TRBJ1-1,-,TRBV29-1,TGCAGCGCTCACGGGATAATGAACACTGAAGCTTTCTTT,CSAHGIMNTEAFF
-,TRBJ1-1,-,TRBV2,TGTGCCAGCAGTGACTACAGCCGCACTGAAGCTTTCTTT,CASSDYSRTEAFF
-,TRBJ2-5,-,TRBV4-2,TGTGCCAGCAGCCAAGTGGGGGGAAGCGGGTCAGAGACCCAGTACTTC,CASSQVGGSGSETQYF
-,TRBJ2-7,-,TRBV21-1,TGTGCCAGCAGCTTTTTCGGTACTAGCGGTCCCTACGAGCAGTACTTC,CASSFFGTSGPYEQYF
TRBD2,TRBJ2-1,-,TRBV11-1,TGTGCCAGCAGCTTAGTAGCGGGAAGGTCCAATGAGCAGTTCTTC,CASSLVAGRSNEQFF
-,TRBJ2-3,-,TRBV12-5,TGTGCTAGTGGTTGGGGGGCGGCTTCTAGCACAGATACGCAGTATTTT,CASGWGAASSTDTQYF
-,TRBJ1-2,-,TRBV9,TGTGCCAGCCGCCGTGGCTCTAACTATGGCTACACCTTC,CASRRGSNYGYTF
TRBD1,TRBJ1-4,once,TRBV28,TGTGCCAGCAGTTCCAGGACAGGGGGCTTGGGTGAAAAACTGTTTTTT,CASSSRTGGLGEKLFF
-,TRBJ2-7,once,TRBV19,TGTGCCAGTAGTTTACCCGGGACGGATGGAGAGCAGTACTTC,CASSLPGTDGEQYF
TRBD2,TRBJ2-1,medium-sized,TRBV9,TGTGCCAGCAGCGTAGCAGGTAGCGGGTCCTTAAATGAGCAGTTCTTC,CASSVAGSGSLNEQFF
-,TRBJ2-7,-,TRBV4-1,TGCGCCAGCAGCCGTTCTGGCTACGAGCAGTACTTC,CASSRSGYEQYF
-,TRBJ1-1,-,TRBV3-1/TRBV3-2,TGTGCCAGCAGCCAAGATTGGGCAACCAAAGAGGCTTTCTTT,CASSQDWATKEAFF
-,TRBJ1-2,-,TRBV11-2,TGTGCCAGCAGCTTAGAGCCGGCGCACTATGGCTACACCTTC,CASSLEPAHYGYTF
-,TRBJ1-2,-,TRBV29-1,TGCAGCGTTGATCATAGGGGGGAAGGCTACACCTTC,CSVDHRGEGYTF
-,TRBJ2-7,-,TRBV5-4,TGTGCCAGCAGCTTACCGCAGGGTCAGTCCTACGAGCAGTACTTC,CASSLPQGQSYEQYF